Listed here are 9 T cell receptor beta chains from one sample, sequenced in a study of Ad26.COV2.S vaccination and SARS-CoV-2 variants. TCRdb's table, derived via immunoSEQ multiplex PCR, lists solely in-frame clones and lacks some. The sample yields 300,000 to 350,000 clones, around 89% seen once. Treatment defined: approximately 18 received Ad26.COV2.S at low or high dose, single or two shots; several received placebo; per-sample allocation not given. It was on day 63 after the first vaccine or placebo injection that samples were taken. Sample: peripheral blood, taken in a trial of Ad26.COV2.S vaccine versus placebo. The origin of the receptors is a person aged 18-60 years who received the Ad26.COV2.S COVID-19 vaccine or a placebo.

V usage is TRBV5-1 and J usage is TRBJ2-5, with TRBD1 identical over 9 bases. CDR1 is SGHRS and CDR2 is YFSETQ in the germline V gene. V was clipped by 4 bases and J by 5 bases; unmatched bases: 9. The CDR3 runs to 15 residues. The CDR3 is CASSQRPGTGETQYF. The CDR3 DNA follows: TGCGCCAGCAGCCAACGACCAGGGACAGGGGAGACCCAGTACTTC.

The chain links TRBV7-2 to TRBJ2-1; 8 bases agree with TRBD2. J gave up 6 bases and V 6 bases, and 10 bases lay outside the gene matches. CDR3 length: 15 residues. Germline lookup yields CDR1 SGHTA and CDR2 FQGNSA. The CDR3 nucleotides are TGTGCCAGCAGTTATCCGGGGGGGCCTCGCAATGAGCAGTTCTTC. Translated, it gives CASSYPGGPRNEQFF.

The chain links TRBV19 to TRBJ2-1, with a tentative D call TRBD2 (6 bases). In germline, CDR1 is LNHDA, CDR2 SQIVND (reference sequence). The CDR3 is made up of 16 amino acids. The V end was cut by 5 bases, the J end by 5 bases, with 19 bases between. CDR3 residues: CASSAFAGTMDNEQFF. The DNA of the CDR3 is TGTGCCAGTAGTGCTTTTGCGGGAACGATGGACAATGAGCAGTTCTTC.

The CDR3 loop reads CASSLGVAGGYYEQYF. CDR3 bases: TGCGCCAGCAGCTTGGGAGTAGCGGGGGGTTATTACGAGCAGTACTTC. The chain links TRBV5-1 to TRBJ2-7, with 10 bases identical to TRBD2. The CDR3 consists of 16 residues. V gave up 0 bases and J gave up 4 bases; unmatched junction bases: 7. Per the germline V gene, CDR1 is SGHRS and CDR2 is YFSETQ.

The CDR3 here is CASSLGGGRIPDTQYF. The CDR3 DNA is TGTGCCAGCAGCTTAGGGGGCGGGAGAATCCCAGATACGCAGTATTTT. This rearrangement joins TRBV11-1 to TRBJ2-3; the match to TRBD2 covers 7 bases. The CDR3 runs 16 residues. Germline CDR1 SGHAT, CDR2 FQDESV (reference sequence). Germline trimming cut 1 base from V and 4 bases from J; bases unmatched to any gene: 8. The full variable domain, completed using reference TRBV11-1 and TRBJ2-3, is EAEVAQSPRYKITEKSQAVAFWCDPISGHATLYWYRQILGQGPELLVQFQDESVVDDSQLPKDRFSAERLKGVDSTLKIQPAELGDSAMYLCASSLGGGRIPDTQYFGPGTRLTVL.

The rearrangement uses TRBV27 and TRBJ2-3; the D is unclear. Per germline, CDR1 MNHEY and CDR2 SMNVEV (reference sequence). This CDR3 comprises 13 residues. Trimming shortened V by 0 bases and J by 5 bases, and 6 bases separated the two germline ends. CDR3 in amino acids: CASSLSWGDTQYF. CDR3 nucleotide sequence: TGTGCCAGCAGTTTATCATGGGGAGATACGCAGTATTTT.

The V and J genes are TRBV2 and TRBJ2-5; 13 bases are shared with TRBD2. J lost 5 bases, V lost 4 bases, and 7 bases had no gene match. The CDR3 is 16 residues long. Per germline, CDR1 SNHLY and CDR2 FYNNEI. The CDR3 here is CASSGLAGGWEETQYF. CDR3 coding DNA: TGTGCCAGCAGTGGACTAGCGGGGGGCTGGGAGGAGACCCAGTACTTC.

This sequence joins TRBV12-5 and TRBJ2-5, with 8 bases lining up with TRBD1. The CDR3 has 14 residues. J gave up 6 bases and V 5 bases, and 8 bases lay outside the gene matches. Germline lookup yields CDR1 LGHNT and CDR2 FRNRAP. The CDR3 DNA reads TGTGCTAGTGGTCAGGACAGGGAATGGCAGACCCAGTACTTC. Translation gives CASGQDREWQTQYF.

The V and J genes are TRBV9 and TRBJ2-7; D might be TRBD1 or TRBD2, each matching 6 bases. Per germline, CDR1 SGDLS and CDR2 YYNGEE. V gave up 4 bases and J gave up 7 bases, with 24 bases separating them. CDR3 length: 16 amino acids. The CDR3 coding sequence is TGTGCCAGCAGCTTACTCGGGGGACAAAAGTCGCGGGAGCAGTACTTC. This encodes CASSLLGGQKSREQYF.